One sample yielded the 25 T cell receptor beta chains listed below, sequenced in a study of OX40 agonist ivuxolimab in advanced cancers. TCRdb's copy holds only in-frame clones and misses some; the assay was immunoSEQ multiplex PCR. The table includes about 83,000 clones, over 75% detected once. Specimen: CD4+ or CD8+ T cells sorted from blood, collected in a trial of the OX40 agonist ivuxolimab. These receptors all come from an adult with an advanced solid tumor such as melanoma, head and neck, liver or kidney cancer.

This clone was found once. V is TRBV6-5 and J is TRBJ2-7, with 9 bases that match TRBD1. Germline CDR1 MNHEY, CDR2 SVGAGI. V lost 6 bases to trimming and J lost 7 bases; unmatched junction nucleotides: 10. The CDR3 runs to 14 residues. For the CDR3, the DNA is TGTGCCAGCAGCCTGGACAGGGGATTCCGTGAGCAGTACTTC. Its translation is CASSLDRGFREQYF.

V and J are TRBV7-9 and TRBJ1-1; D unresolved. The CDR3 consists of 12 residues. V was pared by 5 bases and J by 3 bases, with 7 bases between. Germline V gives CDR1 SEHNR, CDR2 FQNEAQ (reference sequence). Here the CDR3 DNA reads TGTGCCAGCAGCAATTGGGACACTGAAGCTTTCTTT. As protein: CASSNWDTEAFF.

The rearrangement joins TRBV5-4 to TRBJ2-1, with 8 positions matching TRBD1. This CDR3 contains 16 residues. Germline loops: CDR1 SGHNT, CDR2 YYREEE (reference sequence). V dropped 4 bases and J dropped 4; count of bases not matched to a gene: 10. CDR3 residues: CASSGRTGTIYNEQFF. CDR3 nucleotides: TGTGCCAGCAGCGGACGGACAGGGACAATTTACAATGAGCAGTTCTTC.

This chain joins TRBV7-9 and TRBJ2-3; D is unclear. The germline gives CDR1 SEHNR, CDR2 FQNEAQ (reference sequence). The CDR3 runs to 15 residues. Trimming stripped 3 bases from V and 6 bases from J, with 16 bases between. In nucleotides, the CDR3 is TGTGCCAGCAGCTTCTCTGCGGACCGGAAGGATACGCAGTATTTT. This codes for CASSFSADRKDTQYF.

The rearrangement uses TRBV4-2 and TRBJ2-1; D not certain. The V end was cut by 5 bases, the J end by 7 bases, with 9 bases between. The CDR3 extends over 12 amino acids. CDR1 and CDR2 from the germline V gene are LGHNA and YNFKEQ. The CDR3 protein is CASSWTANEQFF. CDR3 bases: TGTGCCAGCAGCTGGACGGCGAATGAGCAGTTCTTC.

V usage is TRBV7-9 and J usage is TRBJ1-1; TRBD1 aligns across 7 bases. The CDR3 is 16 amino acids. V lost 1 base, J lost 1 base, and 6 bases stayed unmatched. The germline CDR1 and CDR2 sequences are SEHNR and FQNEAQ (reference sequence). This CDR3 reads CASSLGQGIGNTEAFF. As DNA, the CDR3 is TGTGCCAGCAGCTTAGGACAGGGAATAGGGAACACTGAAGCTTTCTTT.

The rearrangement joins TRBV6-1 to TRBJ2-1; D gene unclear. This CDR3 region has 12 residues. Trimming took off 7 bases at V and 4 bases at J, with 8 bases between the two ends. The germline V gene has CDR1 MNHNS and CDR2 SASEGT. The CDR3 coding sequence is TGTGCCAGCAAAGGGCCTTACAATGAGCAGTTCTTC. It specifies CASKGPYNEQFF.

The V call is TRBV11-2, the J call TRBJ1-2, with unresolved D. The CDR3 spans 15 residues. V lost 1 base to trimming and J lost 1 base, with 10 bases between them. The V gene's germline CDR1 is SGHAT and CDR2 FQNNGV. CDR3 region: CASSLGVADNYGYTF. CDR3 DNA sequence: TGTGCCAGCAGCTTAGGGGTGGCGGATAACTATGGCTACACCTTC.

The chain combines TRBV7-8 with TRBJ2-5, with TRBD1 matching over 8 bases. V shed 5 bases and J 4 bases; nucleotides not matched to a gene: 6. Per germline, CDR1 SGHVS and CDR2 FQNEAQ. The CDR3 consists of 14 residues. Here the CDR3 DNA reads TGTGCCAGCAGCCCATCCACAGGGGGAGAGACCCAGTACTTC. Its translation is CASSPSTGGETQYF.

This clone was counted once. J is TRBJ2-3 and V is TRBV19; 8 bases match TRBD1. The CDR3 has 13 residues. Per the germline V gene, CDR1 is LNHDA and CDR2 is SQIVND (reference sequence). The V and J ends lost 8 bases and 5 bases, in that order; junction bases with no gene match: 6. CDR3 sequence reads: CASGQGQGDTQYF. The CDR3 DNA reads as TGTGCCAGTGGACAGGGCCAGGGAGATACGCAGTATTTT. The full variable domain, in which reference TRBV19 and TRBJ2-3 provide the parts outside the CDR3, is DGGITQSPKYLFRKEGQNVTLSCEQNLNHDAMYWYRQDPGQGLRLIYYSQIVNDFQKGDIAEGYSVSREKKESFPLTVTSAQKNPTAFYLCASGQGQGDTQYFGPGTRLTVL.

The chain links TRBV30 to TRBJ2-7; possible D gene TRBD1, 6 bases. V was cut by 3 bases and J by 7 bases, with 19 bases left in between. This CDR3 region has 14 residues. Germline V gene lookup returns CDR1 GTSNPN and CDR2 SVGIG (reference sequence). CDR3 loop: CAWSRDNGQREQYF. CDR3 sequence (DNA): TGTGCCTGGAGCAGGGATAACGGACAGCGGGAGCAGTACTTC.

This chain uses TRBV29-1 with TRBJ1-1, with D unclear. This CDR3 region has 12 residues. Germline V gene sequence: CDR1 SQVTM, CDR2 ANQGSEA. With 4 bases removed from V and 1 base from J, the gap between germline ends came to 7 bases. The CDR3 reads CSVVQQNTEAFF. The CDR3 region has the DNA TGCAGCGTTGTACAGCAGAACACTGAAGCTTTCTTT.

The DNA for the CDR3 is TGTGCCAGCAGTGCCCCGGGGGTAGGGGCCCCCTACGAGCAGTACTTC. Its protein is CASSAPGVGAPYEQYF. The chain joins TRBV25-1 to TRBJ2-7; D perhaps matches TRBD2 (6 bases). Germline lookup yields CDR1 MGHDK and CDR2 SYGVNS. V was shortened by 4 bases and J by 2 bases, with 18 bases between the two germline ends. This CDR3 is 16 amino acids long.

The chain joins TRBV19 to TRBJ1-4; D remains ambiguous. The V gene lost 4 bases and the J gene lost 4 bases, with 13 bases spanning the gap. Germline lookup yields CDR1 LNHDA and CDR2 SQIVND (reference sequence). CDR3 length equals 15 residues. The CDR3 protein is CASSKGRPDNEKLFF. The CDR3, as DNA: TGTGCCAGTAGTAAAGGACGGCCCGATAATGAAAAACTGTTTTTT.

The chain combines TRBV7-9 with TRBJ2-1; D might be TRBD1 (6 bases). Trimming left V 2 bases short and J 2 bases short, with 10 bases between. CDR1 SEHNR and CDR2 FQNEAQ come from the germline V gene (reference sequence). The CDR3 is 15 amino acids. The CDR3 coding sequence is TGTGCCAGCAGCTTATTACAGGGAGCCTACAATGAGCAGTTCTTC. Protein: CASSLLQGAYNEQFF.

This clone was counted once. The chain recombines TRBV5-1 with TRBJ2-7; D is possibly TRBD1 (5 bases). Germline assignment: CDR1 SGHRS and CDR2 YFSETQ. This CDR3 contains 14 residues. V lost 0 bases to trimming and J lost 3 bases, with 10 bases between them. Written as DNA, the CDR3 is TGCGCCAGCAGCTTGGTGGGGCAGAACTACGAGCAGTACTTC. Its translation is CASSLVGQNYEQYF.

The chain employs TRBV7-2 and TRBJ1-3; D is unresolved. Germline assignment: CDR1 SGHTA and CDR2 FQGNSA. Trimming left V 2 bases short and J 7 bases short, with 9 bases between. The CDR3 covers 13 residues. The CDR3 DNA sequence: TGTGCCAGCAGCTTACCTTCAGTCAACACCATATATTTT. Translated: CASSLPSVNTIYF.

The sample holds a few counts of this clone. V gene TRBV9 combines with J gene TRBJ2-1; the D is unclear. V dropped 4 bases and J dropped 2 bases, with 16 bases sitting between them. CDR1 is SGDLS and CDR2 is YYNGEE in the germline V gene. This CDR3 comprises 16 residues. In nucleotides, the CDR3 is TGTGCCAGCAGCTTCACTAATCTCGGGCCCTACAATGAGCAGTTCTTC. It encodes CASSFTNLGPYNEQFF.

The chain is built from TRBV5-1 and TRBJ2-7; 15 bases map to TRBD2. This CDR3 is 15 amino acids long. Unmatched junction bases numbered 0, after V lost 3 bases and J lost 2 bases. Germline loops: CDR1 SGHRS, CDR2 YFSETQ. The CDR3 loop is CASSWTSGGAYEQYF. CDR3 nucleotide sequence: TGCGCCAGCAGCTGGACTAGCGGGGGGGCCTACGAGCAGTACTTC.

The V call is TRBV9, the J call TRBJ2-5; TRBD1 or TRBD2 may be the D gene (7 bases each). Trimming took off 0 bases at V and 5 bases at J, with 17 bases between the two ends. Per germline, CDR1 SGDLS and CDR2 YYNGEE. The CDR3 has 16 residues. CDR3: CASSVAQGGTGETQYF. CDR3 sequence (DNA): TGTGCCAGCAGCGTAGCTCAGGGGGGGACCGGGGAGACCCAGTACTTC.

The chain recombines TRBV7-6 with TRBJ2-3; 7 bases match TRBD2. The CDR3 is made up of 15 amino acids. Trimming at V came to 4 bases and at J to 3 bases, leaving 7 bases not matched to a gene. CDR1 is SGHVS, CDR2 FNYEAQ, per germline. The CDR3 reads CASSSSGTRTDTQYF. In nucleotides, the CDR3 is TGTGCCAGCAGCTCTAGCGGAACTCGGACAGATACGCAGTATTTT.

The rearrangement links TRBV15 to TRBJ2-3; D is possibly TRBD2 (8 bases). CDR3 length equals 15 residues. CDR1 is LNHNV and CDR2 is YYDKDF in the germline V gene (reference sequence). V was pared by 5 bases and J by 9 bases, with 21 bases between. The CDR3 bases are TGTGCCACCAGCTTACAGGGGACTAGTCTCCGAACGCAGTATTTT. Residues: CATSLQGTSLRTQYF.

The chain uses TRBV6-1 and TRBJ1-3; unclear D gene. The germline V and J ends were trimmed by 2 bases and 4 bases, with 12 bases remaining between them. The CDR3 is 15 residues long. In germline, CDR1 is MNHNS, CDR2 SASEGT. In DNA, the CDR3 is TGTGCCAGCAGTGAAATGCGGGCGGTAGGAAACACCATATATTTT. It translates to CASSEMRAVGNTIYF.

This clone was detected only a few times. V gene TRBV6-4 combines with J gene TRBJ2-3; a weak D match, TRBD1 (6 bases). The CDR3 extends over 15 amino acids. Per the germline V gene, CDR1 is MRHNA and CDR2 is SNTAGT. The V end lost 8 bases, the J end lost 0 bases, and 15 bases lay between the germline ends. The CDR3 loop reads CASAPAGASTDTQYF. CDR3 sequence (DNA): TGTGCCAGCGCCCCGGCAGGGGCTAGCACAGATACGCAGTATTTT.

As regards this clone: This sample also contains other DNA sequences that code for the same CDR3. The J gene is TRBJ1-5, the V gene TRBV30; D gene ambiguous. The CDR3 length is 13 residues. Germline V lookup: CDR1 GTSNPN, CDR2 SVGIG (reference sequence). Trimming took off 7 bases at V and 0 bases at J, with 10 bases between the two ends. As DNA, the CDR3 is TGTGCCTCCGCTAGAGATAGCAATCAGCCCCAGCATTTT. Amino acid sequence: CASARDSNQPQHF.